The 32 T cell receptor beta chains reported below all come from one sample, sequenced in a study of blood T cell repertoires in COVID-19. Data came from immunoSEQ multiplex PCR; TCRdb stores just in-frame clones and leaves some out. The data contain over 90,000 clones, roughly 79% of them singletons. Sequenced sample: peripheral blood. These receptors were collected from an elderly man with COVID-19, enrolled during active disease.

The chain has TRBV28 and TRBJ1-1; no definite D call. Between the trimmed V and J ends, which lost 4 bases and 7 bases, there was a span of 7 bases. This CDR3 is built from 11 residues. Germline CDR1 is MDHEN and CDR2 is SYDVKM. The CDR3 loop is CASSYSDEAFF. The CDR3 bases are TGTGCCAGCAGTTATAGTGATGAAGCTTTCTTT. The full variable domain, rest sourced from reference TRBV28 and TRBJ1-1, is DVKVTQSSRYLVKRTGEKVFLECVQDMDHENMFWYRQDPGLGLRLIYFSYDVKMKEKGDIPEGYSVSREKKERFSLILESASTNQTSMYLCASSYSDEAFFGQGTRLTVV.

This clone is a singleton in its sample. This chain uses TRBV7-8 with TRBJ2-5; TRBD2 agrees at 12 bases. The trim removed 5 bases at V and 5 bases at J, leaving 9 bases unmatched. From germline, CDR1 is SGHVS and CDR2 FQNEAQ. The CDR3 runs to 16 residues. Written as DNA, the CDR3 is TGTGCCAGCAGCCCCCTACTAGCGGGGGGAGGCGAGACCCAGTACTTC. This sequence encodes CASSPLLAGGGETQYF.

Written as DNA, the CDR3 is TGTGCCAGCACGGTAGCGGGGGGGCCAGAGACCCAGTACTTC. Encoded protein: CASTVAGGPETQYF. The chain links TRBV2 to TRBJ2-5; 11 bases agree with TRBD2. Germline loops: CDR1 SNHLY, CDR2 FYNNEI. V lost 7 bases to trimming and J lost 4 bases; unmatched junction nucleotides: 5. This CDR3 spans 14 amino acids. The full variable domain, with the rest looked up from reference TRBV2 and TRBJ2-5, is EPEVTQTPSHQVTQMGQEVILRCVPISNHLYFYWYRQILGQKVEFLVSFYNNEISEKSEIFDDQFSVERPDGSNFTLKIRSTKLEDSAMYFCASTVAGGPETQYFGPGTRLLVL.

V gene TRBV13 combines with J gene TRBJ1-1, with 7 bases lining up with TRBD1. This CDR3 has 16 amino acids. The V gene's germline CDR1 is PRHDT and CDR2 FYEKMQ (reference sequence). The V gene end was trimmed by 1 base and the J gene end by 3 bases; junction bases not matched to a gene: 8. This CDR3 reads CASSLAGQAEYTEAFF. The CDR3 nucleotides are TGTGCCAGCAGCTTAGCTGGACAGGCAGAGTACACTGAAGCTTTCTTT. Full variable domain (outside the CDR3, taken from reference TRBV13 and TRBJ1-1): AAGVIQSPRHLIKEKRETATLKCYPIPRHDTVYWYQQGPGQDPQFLISFYEKMQSDKGSIPDRFSAQQFSDYHSELNMSSLELGDSALYFCASSLAGQAEYTEAFFGQGTRLTVV.

The gene calls are TRBV12-3 or TRBV12-4 and TRBJ1-1, with no clear D. The CDR3 has 11 residues. Trimming pared 5 bases from V and 13 bases from J, leaving 14 bases between. The CDR3 DNA is TGTGCCAGCAGTCAATCCCGGGATATTTTCTTT. Translating gives CASSQSRDIFF.

This clone was seen more than once but under ten times. V usage is TRBV7-3 and J usage is TRBJ2-2, with 7 bases matching TRBD1. Trimming at V came to 7 bases and at J to 1 base, leaving 9 bases not matched to a gene. CDR3 length equals 16 residues. Germline CDR1 SGHTA, CDR2 FQGTGA. CDR3: CASNKGTDMNTGELFF. The CDR3 nucleotides are TGTGCCAGCAACAAGGGGACAGATATGAACACCGGGGAGCTGTTTTTT.

The gene calls are TRBV27 and TRBJ1-1; D possibly corresponds to TRBD1 (6 bases). With 3 bases removed from V and 5 bases from J, the gap between germline ends came to 10 bases. Germline loops: CDR1 MNHEY, CDR2 SMNVEV (reference sequence). The CDR3 is 13 amino acids. CDR3 bases: TGTGCCAGCAGTTTTTCAGGGGTAACTGAAGCTTTCTTT. This encodes CASSFSGVTEAFF.

This chain's CDR3 is CASSKYRGREETQYF. Here the CDR3 DNA reads TGCGCCAGCAGCAAATACAGGGGGCGCGAAGAGACCCAGTACTTC. The J gene is TRBJ2-5, the V gene TRBV5-1, with 9 bases fitting TRBD1. Germline CDR1 is SGHRS and CDR2 is YFSETQ. Germline trimming cut 4 bases from V and 3 bases from J; bases unmatched to any gene: 7. The CDR3 runs 15 residues.

This chain uses TRBV2 with TRBJ2-5; 11 positions agree with TRBD1. The germline V gene encodes CDR1 SNHLY and CDR2 FYNNEI. The CDR3 is 14 residues long. V lost 8 bases to trimming and J lost 2 bases; unmatched junction nucleotides: 4. The CDR3 DNA reads TGTGCCAGCTGTGGGGACAGGGGGCAAGAGACCCAGTACTTC. It translates to CASCGDRGQETQYF.

The chain couples TRBV5-1 to TRBJ1-2, with D perhaps TRBD1 (5 bases). V lost 0 bases to trimming and J lost 4 bases, with 13 bases between them. The CDR3 length is 15 residues. The germline CDR1 and CDR2 sequences are SGHRS and YFSETQ. CDR3 in DNA: TGCGCCAGCAGCTTGGATAGGACAAATTCCTATGGCTACACCTTC. Translated: CASSLDRTNSYGYTF.

The gene calls are TRBV10-1 and TRBJ2-5; D unresolved. V lost 4 bases and J 1 base, leaving 7 bases between the germline ends. Germline assignment: CDR1 WNHNN and CDR2 SYGVQD (reference sequence). The CDR3 consists of 13 residues. CDR3 sequence (DNA): TGCGCCAGCAGTGCCCAGGTCCAAGAGACCCAGTACTTC. It codes for CASSAQVQETQYF.

The V gene is TRBV5-1, the J gene TRBJ1-1, with D possibly being TRBD1 (5 bases). Trimming stripped 4 bases from V and 3 bases from J, with 16 bases between. Germline V lookup: CDR1 SGHRS, CDR2 YFSETQ. This CDR3 contains 15 residues. The CDR3: CASSSVPQGHTEAFF. In DNA, the CDR3 is TGCGCCAGCAGCAGCGTCCCCCAGGGCCACACTGAAGCTTTCTTT.

The count of this clone is one. The chain couples TRBV27 to TRBJ1-6; perhaps TRBD1 as D (5 bases). CDR3 length: 13 residues. Germline V gives CDR1 MNHEY, CDR2 SMNVEV (reference sequence). Trimming took off 3 bases at V and 14 bases at J, with 14 bases between the two ends. The CDR3 here is CASSFGGVGTLHF. The CDR3, as DNA: TGTGCCAGCAGTTTCGGGGGGGTGGGTACCCTCCACTTT.

This clone has a single count. This chain's CDR3 is CASSPGTSGTDTQYF. CDR3 coding DNA: TGTGCCAGCTCCCCTGGGACTAGCGGCACAGATACGCAGTATTTT. The chain employs TRBV18 and TRBJ2-3; 10 bases are a match to TRBD2. Looked up from germline, CDR1 is KGHSH and CDR2 is LQKENI. V shed 6 bases, J shed 1 base, and the junction held 4 bases outside the gene matches. This CDR3 is 15 amino acids long.

This sequence joins TRBV10-2 and TRBJ2-2; 9 bases are shared with TRBD2. The germline V gene has CDR1 WSHSY and CDR2 SAAADI. J lost 2 bases, V lost 4 bases, and 2 bases had no gene match. CDR3 length: 15 amino acids. CDR3 region: CASSGSGGNTGELFF. In DNA form, the CDR3 reads TGCGCCAGCAGTGGTAGCGGGGGCAACACCGGGGAGCTGTTTTTT.

V usage is TRBV29-1 and J usage is TRBJ2-4; D ambiguous. Trimming stripped 5 bases from V and 0 bases from J, with 5 bases between. The CDR3 runs 12 residues. Germline CDR1 is SQVTM and CDR2 is ANQGSEA. CDR3 nucleotide sequence: TGCAGCGTTACAGTAGCCAAAAACATTCAGTACTTC. Its translation: CSVTVAKNIQYF. Looking up the rest from reference TRBV29-1 and TRBJ2-4 gives the full variable domain: SAVISQKPSRDICQRGTSLTIQCQVDSQVTMMFWYRQQPGQSLTLIATANQGSEATYESGFVIDKFPISRPNLTFSTLTVSNMSPEDSSIYLCSVTVAKNIQYFGAGTRLSVL.

The rearrangement joins TRBV3-1 (or the pseudogene TRBV3-2) to TRBJ1-1; 10 bases are a match to TRBD1. This CDR3 has 14 amino acids. The junction had 6 bases not matched to a gene; V was cut back by 4 bases and J by 7 bases. CDR1 is LGHDT, CDR2 YNNKEL, per germline (reference sequence). DNA of the CDR3: TGTGCCAGCAGCCCCCGGGACAGGGGATTTGAAGCTTTCTTT. Encoded protein: CASSPRDRGFEAFF.

This clone was found a few times. The rearrangement joins TRBV2 to TRBJ2-2, with TRBD1 identical over 8 bases. V lost 6 bases, J lost 0 bases, and 6 bases stayed unmatched. The CDR3 loop spans 16 amino acids. The germline CDR1 and CDR2 sequences are SNHLY and FYNNEI. In DNA form, the CDR3 reads TGTGCCAGCAGGCGGACAGGGTTCGCGAACACCGGGGAGCTGTTTTTT. This sequence encodes CASRRTGFANTGELFF.

The rearrangement uses TRBV5-4 and TRBJ2-3; 7 bases map to TRBD2. V dropped 3 bases and J dropped 2; count of bases not matched to a gene: 3. Germline V gives CDR1 SGHNT, CDR2 YYREEE (reference sequence). This CDR3 is built from 14 residues. DNA for the CDR3: TGTGCCAGCAGCTCAGCGGGGTTCACAGATACGCAGTATTTT. It yields the protein CASSSAGFTDTQYF.

The J gene is TRBJ2-4, the V gene TRBV15, with D possibly being TRBD2 (6 bases). CDR1 is LNHNV and CDR2 is YYDKDF in the germline V gene (reference sequence). The V gene lost 0 bases and the J gene lost 8 bases, with 8 bases spanning the gap. The CDR3 runs to 13 residues. The CDR3 nucleotides are TGTGCCACCAGCAGAGATCCGGGGGACATTCAGTACTTC. Its translation: CATSRDPGDIQYF.

The V call is TRBV11-3, the J call TRBJ2-1, with a tentative D call TRBD2 (5 bases). This CDR3 is built from 14 residues. V lost 1 base to trimming and J lost 5 bases, with 9 bases between them. Germline V lookup: CDR1 SGHNT, CDR2 YENEEA. DNA for the CDR3: TGTGCCAGCAGCTTAGGGACTGTGAACAATGAGCAGTTCTTC. Translated: CASSLGTVNNEQFF.

The chain employs TRBV7-3 and TRBJ2-3; D might be TRBD2 (6 bases). Trimming took off 5 bases at V and 2 bases at J, with 14 bases between the two ends. Germline V CDR1 and CDR2: SGHTA, FQGTGA. The length of the CDR3 is 15 residues. The CDR3 protein is CASSPGGADTDTQYF. CDR3 sequence (DNA): TGTGCCAGCAGCCCCGGCGGGGCGGACACAGATACGCAGTATTTT.

The chain couples TRBV3-1 (or the pseudogene TRBV3-2) to TRBJ2-1; 7 bases fit TRBD2. Per germline, CDR1 LGHDT and CDR2 YNNKEL (reference sequence). The CDR3 consists of 13 residues. Trimming cost V 5 bases and J 7 bases; bases outside gene matches: 5. The CDR3 region is CASSRRGRNEQFF. CDR3 DNA sequence: TGTGCCAGCAGCAGGCGGGGGAGGAATGAGCAGTTCTTC.

The CDR3 region is CASSSDGQYTGELFF. The CDR3 DNA is TGTGCCAGCAGCTCCGACGGACAGTACACCGGGGAGCTGTTTTTT. The gene calls are TRBV7-3 and TRBJ2-2, with a tentative D call TRBD1 (6 bases). CDR1 and CDR2 from the germline V gene are SGHTA and FQGTGA. The CDR3 runs 15 residues. The germline V and J ends were trimmed by 4 bases and 3 bases, with 12 bases remaining between them.

The chain employs TRBV5-4 and TRBJ2-7, with TRBD2 as a possible D gene (5 bases). Germline CDR1 is SGHNT and CDR2 is YYREEE (reference sequence). There are 16 residues in the CDR3. The ends were cut back, 1 base at V and 0 bases at J, with 14 bases in the middle. As DNA, the CDR3 is TGTGCCAGCAGCTTGCAATATAGGACTTCCTCCTACGAGCAGTACTTC. Translated, it gives CASSLQYRTSSYEQYF.

The CDR3 DNA is TGTGCCAGTACCCCGACTAGCGGGGTGGGAGATACGCAGTATTTT. It translates to CASTPTSGVGDTQYF. The gene calls are TRBV19 and TRBJ2-3, with TRBD2 matching over 11 bases. CDR3 length: 15 residues. Unmatched junction bases numbered 8, after V lost 7 bases and J lost 5 bases. Germline-derived CDR1 and CDR2 are LNHDA and SQIVND (reference sequence).

This clone came up once. The chain has TRBV7-2 and TRBJ1-3, with D maybe TRBD1 (5 bases). This CDR3 contains 15 residues. Germline-derived CDR1 and CDR2 are SGHTA and FQGNSA. Trimming left V 1 base short and J 3 bases short, with 10 bases between. The chain's CDR3 is CASSLVGGGGNTIYF. The CDR3 region has the DNA TGTGCCAGCAGCTTAGTTGGGGGAGGTGGAAACACCATATATTTT.

Comment on this clone: Likely a read error: the CDR3 ends without its conserved phenylalanine or tryptophan. The DNA is omitted, as the CDR3 cannot be located on it reliably, and the CDR3 follows TCRdb's listing. The genes are TRBV2 and TRBJ2-7; the D segment call TRBD1 is taken from the table without a DNA check. Germline V CDR1 and CDR2: SNHLY, FYNNEI. Ends included, the CDR3 has 13 residues. The CDR3 loop is CASTVRTGAVLRL.

CDR3 coding DNA: TGCGCCAGCAGCCAATTTTATGCGTCTAGCGGGGCGCCGGGGAATGAGCAGTTCTTC. It encodes CASSQFYASSGAPGNEQFF. The chain carries TRBV4-1 and TRBJ2-1; 9 nucleotides line up with TRBD2. CDR1 MGHRA and CDR2 YSYEKL come from the germline V gene. CDR3 length: 19 residues. The ends lost 2 bases at V and 7 bases at J; junction bases unmatched: 18.

The chain has TRBV4-2 and TRBJ2-7, with 9 nucleotides matching TRBD1. Losses at the gene ends were 1 base for V and 3 bases for J; bases not matched to a gene: 10. CDR1 is LGHNA and CDR2 is YNFKEQ in the germline V gene. The CDR3 is 17 amino acids. CDR3 coding DNA: TGTGCCAGCAGCCAAGCACTACCCGGGACAGGGCTCTACGAGCAGTACTTC. Translation: CASSQALPGTGLYEQYF.

The genes are TRBV3-1 (or the pseudogene TRBV3-2) and TRBJ1-5; D not resolved. Germline V gives CDR1 LGHDT, CDR2 YNNKEL (reference sequence). Trimming stripped 1 base from V and 7 bases from J, with 11 bases between. The CDR3 is 14 amino acids. The CDR3 DNA sequence: TGTGCCAGCAGCCAAGGGGCGGGGAACCAGCCCCAGCATTTT. Translation gives CASSQGAGNQPQHF.

This clone is a singleton in its sample. CDR3 region: CASSERSLANTGELFF. CDR3 DNA: TGTGCCAGCAGTGAGAGGTCCTTAGCGAACACCGGGGAGCTGTTTTTT. This chain uses TRBV2 with TRBJ2-2, with D uncertain. V was shortened by 3 bases and J by 0 bases, with 11 bases between the two germline ends. The CDR3 contains 16 residues. In germline, CDR1 is SNHLY, CDR2 FYNNEI.